The T cell receptor beta chain described here comes from a study of early T cells in non-severe SARS-CoV-2 infection. Study-wide background: Chains from this unsorted whole-blood bulk RNA could not be paired.

Study-wide results and caveats: CD4 and private specificities were missed by VDJdb matching, which favored anti-spike CD8 responses.

V gave up 6 bases and J gave up 0 bases, with 3 bases separating them. The germline V gene encodes CDR1 SNHLY and CDR2 FYNNEI. The CDR3 is made up of 12 amino acids. This clonotype was seen ten or more times. Its matching antigen is unknown. Individual cDNA molecules carried attached unique molecular identifiers. MiXCR, applied by TCRdb to the 5' RACE reads, yields one record per CDR3 protein. The table has tens of thousands of distinct CDR3 sequences, 9% to 15% seen once. The chain links TRBV2 to TRBJ1-5; D is undetermined. This TCR came from an adult who was a healthcare worker with PCR-confirmed SARS-CoV-2 infection or an uninfected control (not recorded which). Source material: whole blood. The CDR3 loop is CASRYSNQPQHF. In nucleotides, the CDR3 is TGTGCCAGCAGGTATAGCAATCAGCCCCAGCATTTT. The full variable domain, with the rest looked up from reference TRBV2 and TRBJ1-5, is EPEVTQTPSHQVTQMGQEVILRCVPISNHLYFYWYRQILGQKVEFLVSFYNNEISEKSEIFDDQFSVERPDGSNFTLKIRSTKLEDSAMYFCASRYSNQPQHFGDGTRLSIL.